A selection of T cell receptor beta chains follows, all from one sample in a study of shared clonotypes between healthy human individuals. Produced via immunoSEQ multiplex PCR; TCRdb's table is partial and in-frame only. The sample contains about 820,000 clones, about 91% of which appear only once. Sequenced sample: naive CD8+ T cells sorted from blood. The receptors stem from a man between 25 and 39 years old in good health. The CDR3 runs from the conserved cysteine through the conserved F or W. Each record gives: J gene, V gene, D gene, CDR3 protein. A D gene is named only where the DNA matches it firmly.

J: TRBJ1-4
V: TRBV4-3
D: -
CDR3: CASSPYNVDPATNEKLFF

J: TRBJ1-4
V: TRBV27
D: -
CDR3: CASRPSIWVEKLFF

J: TRBJ2-7
V: TRBV6-6
D: -
CDR3: CASSYSLARYEQYF

J: TRBJ2-1
V: TRBV7-9
D: TRBD1
CDR3: CASSMDRTLYNEQFF

J: TRBJ2-1
V: TRBV27
D: -
CDR3: CASGVIRVSHNEQFF

J: TRBJ2-2
V: TRBV5-1
D: -
CDR3: CASSLAQGGRTGELFF

J: TRBJ1-1
V: TRBV6-5
D: -
CDR3: CASSYDLGTEAFF

J: TRBJ2-2
V: TRBV18
D: TRBD2
CDR3: CASTKPGLANTGELFF

J: TRBJ1-2
V: TRBV4-1
D: -
CDR3: CASSQDRGTRSGGYTF

J: TRBJ2-5
V: TRBV6-4
D: TRBD2
CDR3: CASSDCASGRILETQYF

J: TRBJ2-7
V: TRBV7-9
D: TRBD1
CDR3: CASSLIRRGQNEQYF

J: TRBJ2-7
V: TRBV4-3
D: TRBD1
CDR3: CASSQGTGVSSEQYF

J: TRBJ2-2
V: TRBV28
D: -
CDR3: CASRPNTGELFF

J: TRBJ2-2
V: TRBV19
D: TRBD1
CDR3: CASSMGSLGQAPTGELFF

J: TRBJ2-2
V: TRBV28
D: -
CDR3: CASSLSTGNTGELFF

J: TRBJ2-1
V: TRBV27
D: TRBD1
CDR3: CATALRDREYNEQFF

J: TRBJ2-5
V: TRBV7-9
D: TRBD2
CDR3: CASSPPGLADTQYF

J: TRBJ2-7
V: TRBV5-1
D: -
CDR3: CASSLADPLVPTGYYEQYF

J: TRBJ2-7
V: TRBV28
D: TRBD1
CDR3: CASSSRDRPREQYF

J: TRBJ1-4
V: TRBV11-2
D: -
CDR3: CASSSDWSTNEKLFF

J: TRBJ2-7
V: TRBV4-2
D: -
CDR3: CASSQAAGSYEQYF

J: TRBJ1-2
V: TRBV13
D: -
CDR3: CASSLGEEGYTF

J: TRBJ2-7
V: TRBV5-1
D: -
CDR3: CASSPTVGFFSPYEQYF

J: TRBJ2-1
V: TRBV27
D: -
CDR3: CASSLWDDNEQFF

J: TRBJ2-5
V: TRBV27
D: -
CDR3: CASSSNRVLHETQYF

J: TRBJ2-1
V: TRBV7-6
D: TRBD2
CDR3: CASSLDPSGGYNEQFF

J: TRBJ1-2
V: TRBV28
D: TRBD1
CDR3: CASSLSHSDRVNYGYTF

J: TRBJ2-7
V: TRBV19
D: -
CDR3: CASSWGGTTYEQYF

J: TRBJ1-1
V: TRBV5-4
D: -
CDR3: CASSSTIGGAFF

J: TRBJ2-7
V: TRBV7-2
D: TRBD2
CDR3: CASSLVGLADEQYF

J: TRBJ2-1
V: TRBV9
D: TRBD2
CDR3: CASSASGHYNEQFF

J: TRBJ2-2
V: TRBV19
D: TRBD2
CDR3: CASSTGLAGGSGVGELFF

J: TRBJ2-1
V: TRBV5-4
D: -
CDR3: CASSFGQYNEQFF

J: TRBJ2-7
V: TRBV5-8
D: -
CDR3: CASSFGALFSYEQYF

J: TRBJ2-1
V: TRBV5-4
D: TRBD1
CDR3: CASRGTAIDEQFF

J: TRBJ2-1
V: TRBV7-9
D: -
CDR3: CASSLGINEQFF

J: TRBJ2-7
V: TRBV7-6
D: TRBD2
CDR3: CASSLRKRLAGDYEQYF

J: TRBJ1-4
V: TRBV4-2
D: -
CDR3: CASSQDGSNGGEKLFF

J: TRBJ2-7
V: TRBV6-6
D: TRBD2
CDR3: CASSPTSVEQYF

J: TRBJ1-3
V: TRBV6-1
D: -
CDR3: CASSEVGASGNTIYF

J: TRBJ2-1
V: TRBV4-1
D: TRBD2
CDR3: CASSHLAGGANEQFF

J: TRBJ1-1
V: TRBV7-9
D: -
CDR3: CASSPFTQNTEAFF

J: TRBJ2-7
V: TRBV11-2
D: -
CDR3: CASSARNDFYEQYF

J: TRBJ1-1
V: TRBV30
D: -
CDR3: CAWSPPDSLNTEAFF

J: TRBJ1-2
V: TRBV18
D: -
CDR3: CASSPFGQWGYTF

J: TRBJ2-7
V: TRBV7-9
D: TRBD2
CDR3: CASSELAGTAEQYF

J: TRBJ1-1
V: TRBV7-9
D: -
CDR3: CASSLSPGRTEAFF

J: TRBJ2-7
V: TRBV7-9
D: -
CDR3: CASSPRGDYEQYF

J: TRBJ1-1
V: TRBV5-6
D: -
CDR3: CASSLQSGNTEAFF

J: TRBJ2-4
V: TRBV13
D: -
CDR3: CASTTRGALSKNIQYF

J: TRBJ1-1
V: TRBV6-5
D: -
CDR3: CASSYGTGNTEAFF

J: TRBJ2-1
V: TRBV7-9
D: TRBD2
CDR3: CASSPGTSGRDYNEQFF

J: TRBJ2-3
V: TRBV5-8
D: -
CDR3: CASSPPPLASTDTQYF